Listed below are T cell receptor beta chains from one sample, sequenced in a study of T-cell memory formation after mild COVID-19. TCRdb independently ran MiXCR on the 5' RACE reads; one entry per CDR3 protein. This repertoire shows about 340,000 distinct CDR3 sequences, more than 20% found once; its top ten account for around 23%. The sample taken for sequencing was PBMCs or a T cell subset sorted from them (not recorded which). The receptors originated from a man aged 18 to 30 who had mild COVID-19 (a few samples of this study predate the infection). Cell type and time point are not known. The CDR3 runs from the conserved cysteine through the conserved F or W. D genes are given only for firm matches. Only part of the rows carry a size: once, few, many, or a class if the clone is expanded.

d_call,v_call,j_call,clone_size,cdr3_aa,cdr3_nt
TRBD1,TRBV20-1,TRBJ1-2,few,CSARGGTGGPNGYTF,TGCAGTGCTAGAGGAGGGACAGGGGGGCCAAATGGCTACACCTTC
-,TRBV7-9,TRBJ1-1,few,CASSPREAFF,TGTGCCAGCAGCCCCAGGGAAGCTTTCTTT
-,TRBV11-1,TRBJ2-1,few,CASSLLVHNEQFF,TGTGCCAGCAGCTTATTGGTACACAATGAGCAGTTCTTC
TRBD1,TRBV11-3,TRBJ2-7,-,CASSLGDSYQEF,TGTGCCAGCAGCTTAGGGGACAGCTACCAAGAGTTC
-,TRBV6-4,TRBJ2-1,-,CASSQTGEGNEQFF,TGTGCCAGCAGCCAGACAGGGGAGGGAAATGAGCAGTTCTTC
-,TRBV30,TRBJ1-2,-,CAWSVTYRGYTF,TGTGCCTGGAGTGTAACGTACAGGGGCTACACCTTC
-,TRBV7-2,TRBJ2-5,few,CASSLGSGLWETQYF,TGTGCCAGCAGCTTAGGGTCGGGGCTCTGGGAGACCCAGTACTTC
-,TRBV2,TRBJ2-1,-,CASSDLGGSYNEQFF,TGTGCCAGCAGTGATCTGGGGGGATCCTACAATGAGCAGTTCTTC
-,TRBV4-3,TRBJ1-1,many,CASSQVLGGSGTEAFF,TGCGCCAGCAGCCAAGTGTTGGGGGGAAGCGGCACTGAAGCTTTCTTT
-,TRBV7-2,TRBJ2-1,few,CASSSDEYNEQFF,TGTGCCAGCAGCTCGGACGAATACAATGAGCAGTTCTTC
TRBD1,TRBV7-9,TRBJ1-2,-,CASSRRQGGSYGYTF,TGTGCCAGCAGTCGTCGACAGGGAGGGAGCTATGGCTACACCTTC
TRBD1,TRBV20-1,TRBJ2-1,-,CSAFRGPGNEQFF,TGCAGTGCATTCAGGGGGCCAGGCAATGAGCAGTTCTTC
-,TRBV28,TRBJ2-7,-,CATQRQAPSWDEQYF,TGTGCCACTCAGAGACAGGCCCCATCTTGGGATGAGCAGTACTTC
TRBD1,TRBV5-1,TRBJ1-2,few,CASSLRTGTFSDGYTF,TGCGCCAGCAGCTTGAGGACAGGGACCTTTTCGGATGGCTACACCTTC
-,TRBV5-4,TRBJ2-2,many,CASSTKSSGSTGELFF,TGTGCCAGCAGCACCAAGAGTAGCGGAAGCACCGGGGAGCTGTTTTTT
-,TRBV7-5,TRBJ2-1,once,CISVPGLAAWVDEQFF,-
-,TRBV7-9,TRBJ2-2,many,CASSYNTGELFF,TGTGCCAGCAGCTATAACACCGGGGAGCTGTTTTTT
-,TRBV20-1,TRBJ1-2,-,CSASTENYGYTF,TGCAGTGCTAGCACAGAAAACTATGGCTACACCTTC
-,TRBV5-6,TRBJ2-3,-,CASSTGTRRSDTQYF,TGTGCCAGCAGCACCGGGACCCGGAGAAGCGATACGCAGTATTTT
-,TRBV7-2,TRBJ2-7,-,CASSLTPVGVGQYF,TGTGCCAGCAGCCTCACCCCGGTCGGGGTTGGGCAGTACTTC
-,TRBV4-1,TRBJ2-5,few,CASSLSRTLVWGETQYF,TGCGCCAGCAGCCTAAGTAGAACCCTTGTGTGGGGGGAGACCCAGTACTTC
TRBD1,TRBV18,TRBJ2-1,-,CASSPYRDRVSNEQFF,TGTGCCAGCTCACCCTACCGGGACAGGGTCTCCAATGAGCAGTTCTTC